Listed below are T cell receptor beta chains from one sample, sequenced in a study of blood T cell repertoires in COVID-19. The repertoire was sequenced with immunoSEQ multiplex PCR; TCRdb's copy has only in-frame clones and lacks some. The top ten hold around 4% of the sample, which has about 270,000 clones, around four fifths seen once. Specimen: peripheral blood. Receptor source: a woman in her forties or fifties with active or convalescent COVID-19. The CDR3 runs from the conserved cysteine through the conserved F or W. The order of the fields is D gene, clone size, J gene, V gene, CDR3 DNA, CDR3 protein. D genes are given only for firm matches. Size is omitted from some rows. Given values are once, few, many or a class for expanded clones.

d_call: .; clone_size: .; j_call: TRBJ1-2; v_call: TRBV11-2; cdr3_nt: TGTGCCAGCAGCTTATGGGGGGGCTATGGCTACACCTTC; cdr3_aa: CASSLWGGYGYTF
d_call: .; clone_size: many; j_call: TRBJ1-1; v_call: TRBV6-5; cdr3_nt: TGTGCCAGCAGGACCCCCTCGGGCACTGAAGCTTTCTTT; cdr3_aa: CASRTPSGTEAFF
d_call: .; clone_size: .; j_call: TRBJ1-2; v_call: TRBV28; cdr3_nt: TGTGCCAGCAGTTTACAGGCGGAGAGGGATGGCTACACCTTC; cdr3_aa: CASSLQAERDGYTF
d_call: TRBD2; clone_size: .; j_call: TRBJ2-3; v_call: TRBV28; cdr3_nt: TGTGCCAGCCTCCCGGCGGGAGGGCCCGATACGCAGTATTTT; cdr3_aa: CASLPAGGPDTQYF
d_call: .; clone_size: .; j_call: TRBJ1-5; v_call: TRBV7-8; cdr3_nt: TGTGCCAGCAGCTCAGGGTTGCTGGGCAATCAGCCCCAGCATTTT; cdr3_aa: CASSSGLLGNQPQHF
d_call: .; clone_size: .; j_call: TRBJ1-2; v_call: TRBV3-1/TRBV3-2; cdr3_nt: TGTGCCAGCAGCCAAGGTCCGGGATTTAACTATGGCTACACCTTC; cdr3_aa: CASSQGPGFNYGYTF
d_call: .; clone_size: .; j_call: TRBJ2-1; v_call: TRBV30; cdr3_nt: TGTGCCTACACGAGGGCCCCTTTTGGGGATGAGCAGTTCTTC; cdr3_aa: CAYTRAPFGDEQFF
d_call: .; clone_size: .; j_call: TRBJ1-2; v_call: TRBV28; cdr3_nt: TGTGCCAGCAGCGAGAGGCGCCGAGGCTACACCTTC; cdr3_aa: CASSERRRGYTF
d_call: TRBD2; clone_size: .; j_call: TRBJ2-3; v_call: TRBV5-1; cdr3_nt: TGCGCCAGCAGCTCGACTAGCGGGAGTATGTATACGCAGTATTTT; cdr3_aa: CASSSTSGSMYTQYF
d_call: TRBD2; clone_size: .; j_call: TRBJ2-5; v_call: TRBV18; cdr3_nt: TGTGCCAGCTCACCATCCGGGACTAGCCGGATGGCCCAGTACTTC; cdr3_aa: CASSPSGTSRMAQYF
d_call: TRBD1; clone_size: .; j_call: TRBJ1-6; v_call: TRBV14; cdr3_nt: TGTGCCAGCAGCCAAGACAAGGACCGGGACAGGGGGGATAATTCACCCCTCCACTTT; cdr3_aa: CASSQDKDRDRGDNSPLHF
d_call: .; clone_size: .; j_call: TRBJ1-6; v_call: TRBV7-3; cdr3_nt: TGTGCCAGTTCTCGAGAGAGCTCCTATAATTCACCCCTCCACTTT; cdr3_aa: CASSRESSYNSPLHF
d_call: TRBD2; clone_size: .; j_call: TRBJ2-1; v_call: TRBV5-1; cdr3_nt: TGCGCCAGCAGCCGGGGACTAGCGGGGAACCTCTGGCATGAGCAGTTCTTC; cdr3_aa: CASSRGLAGNLWHEQFF
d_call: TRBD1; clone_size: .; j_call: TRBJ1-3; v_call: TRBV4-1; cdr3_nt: TGCGCCAGCAGCTTTCAATCGAGGGGGCTTGGAAACACCATATATTTT; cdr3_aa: CASSFQSRGLGNTIYF
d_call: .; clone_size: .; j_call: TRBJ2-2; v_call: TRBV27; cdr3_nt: TGTGCCAGCAGTTTTGTGTGGAGGCGGGACACCGGGGAGCTGTTTTTT; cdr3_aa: CASSFVWRRDTGELFF
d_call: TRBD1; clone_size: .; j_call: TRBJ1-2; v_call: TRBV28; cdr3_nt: TGTGCCAGCAGTTCGACAGGGGGCGCGTTTGGCTACACCTTC; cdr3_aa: CASSSTGGAFGYTF
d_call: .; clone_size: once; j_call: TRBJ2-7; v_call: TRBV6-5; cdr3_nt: TGTGCCAGCAGGGTACTGGGCGCCTACGAGCAGTACTTC; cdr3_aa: CASRVLGAYEQYF
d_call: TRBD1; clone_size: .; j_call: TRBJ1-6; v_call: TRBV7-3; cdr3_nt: TGTGCCAGCAGCCGGACCGGGACAGATAATTCACCCCTCCACTTT; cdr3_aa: CASSRTGTDNSPLHF
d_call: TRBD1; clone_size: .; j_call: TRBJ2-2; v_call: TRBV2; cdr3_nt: TGTGCCAGCAGTCTACAGGGGGGAAACACCGGGGAGCTGTTTTTT; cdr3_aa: CASSLQGGNTGELFF
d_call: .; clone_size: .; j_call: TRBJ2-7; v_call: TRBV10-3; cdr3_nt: TGTGCCATCAGTCGGGAGAACGAGCAGTACTTC; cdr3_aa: CAISRENEQYF
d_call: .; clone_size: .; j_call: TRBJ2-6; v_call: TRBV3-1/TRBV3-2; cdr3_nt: TGTGCCAGCAGCCGACAAGTCTCTGGGGCCAACGTCCTGACTTTC; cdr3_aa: CASSRQVSGANVLTF
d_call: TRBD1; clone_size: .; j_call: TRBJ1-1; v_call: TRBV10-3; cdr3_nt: TGTGCCATCTGGGGACAGGGGGCCACTGAAGCTTTCTTT; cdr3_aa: CAIWGQGATEAFF
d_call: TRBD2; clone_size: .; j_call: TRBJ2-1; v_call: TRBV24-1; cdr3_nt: TGTGCCACCAGTGATGAAACTAGCGGGAGGGGTTATGAGCAGTTCTTC; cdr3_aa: CATSDETSGRGYEQFF
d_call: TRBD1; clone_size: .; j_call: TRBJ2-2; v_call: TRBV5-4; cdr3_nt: TGTGCCAGCAGCTTGGCTCAGGGGGCATCCGGGGAGCTGTTTTTT; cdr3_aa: CASSLAQGASGELFF
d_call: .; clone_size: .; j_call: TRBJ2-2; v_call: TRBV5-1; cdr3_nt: TGCGCCAGCAGCTTCTTCAGGGGCCGGGGAAACACCGGGGAGCTGTTTTTT; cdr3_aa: CASSFFRGRGNTGELFF
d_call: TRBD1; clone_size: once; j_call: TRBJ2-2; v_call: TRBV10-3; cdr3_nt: TGTGCCATCACCCAGGGGGCCGGTACCACCGGGGAGCTGTTTTTT; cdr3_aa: CAITQGAGTTGELFF
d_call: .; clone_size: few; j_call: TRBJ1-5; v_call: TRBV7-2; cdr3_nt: TGTGCCAGCAGCTTGATGCGAACAGGGATTTTGATACAGCCCCAGCATTTT; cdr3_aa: CASSLMRTGILIQPQHF
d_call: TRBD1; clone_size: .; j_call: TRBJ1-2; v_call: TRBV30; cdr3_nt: TGTGCCTGGAGTGTAGTGTCGACAGGGGGACAGAATGGCTACACCTTC; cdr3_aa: CAWSVVSTGGQNGYTF
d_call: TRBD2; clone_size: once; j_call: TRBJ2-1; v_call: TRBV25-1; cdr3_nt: TGTGCCAGCAGTGCCCGACTAGCGGTAGGAAATGAGCAGTTCTTC; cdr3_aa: CASSARLAVGNEQFF
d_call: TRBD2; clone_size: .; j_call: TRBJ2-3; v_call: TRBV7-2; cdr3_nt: TGTGCCAGCAGCTTACTTCCTAGCGGGATGAGCACAGATACGCAGTATTTT; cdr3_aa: CASSLLPSGMSTDTQYF
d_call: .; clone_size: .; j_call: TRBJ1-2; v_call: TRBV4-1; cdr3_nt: TGCGCCAGCAGCCAAGATATCGGTACTTATGGCTACACCTTC; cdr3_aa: CASSQDIGTYGYTF
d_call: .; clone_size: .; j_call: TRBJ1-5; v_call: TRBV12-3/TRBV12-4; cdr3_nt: TGTGCCAGCAGTTTAGGAGGTGGTCAGCCCCAGCATTTT; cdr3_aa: CASSLGGGQPQHF
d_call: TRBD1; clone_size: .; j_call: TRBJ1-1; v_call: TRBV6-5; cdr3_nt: TGTGCCAGCACTGGTGACAGGGGGCGTTCTGAAGCTTTCTTT; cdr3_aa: CASTGDRGRSEAFF
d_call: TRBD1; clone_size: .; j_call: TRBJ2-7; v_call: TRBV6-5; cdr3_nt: TGTGCCAGCAGGGGGACAGGGGCCTACGAGCAGTACTTC; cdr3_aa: CASRGTGAYEQYF
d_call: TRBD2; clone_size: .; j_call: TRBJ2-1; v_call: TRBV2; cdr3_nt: TGTGCCAGCAGAGTAATGCTAGCGGGAGACAATGAGCAGTTCTTC; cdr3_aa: CASRVMLAGDNEQFF
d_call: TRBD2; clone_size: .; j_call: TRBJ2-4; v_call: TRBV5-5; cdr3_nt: TGTGCCAGCAGCTTGCTAGCGGGCCTTGGAATGGTTCAGTACTTC; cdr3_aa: CASSLLAGLGMVQYF
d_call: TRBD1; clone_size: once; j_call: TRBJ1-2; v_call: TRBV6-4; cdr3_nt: TGTGCCAGCAGTGACTCTCCGACAGGGTTCGGCTACACCTTC; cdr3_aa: CASSDSPTGFGYTF
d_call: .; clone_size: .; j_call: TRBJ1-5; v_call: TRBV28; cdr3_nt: TGTGCCAGCAGTGAGGGGGGGGGCCAGCCCCAGCATTTT; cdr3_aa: CASSEGGGQPQHF
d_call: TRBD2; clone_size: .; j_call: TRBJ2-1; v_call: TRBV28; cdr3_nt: TGTGCCAGCAGTTTAATAGCGGGAGGGTTTAGGACCTACAATGAGCAGTTCTTC; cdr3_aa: CASSLIAGGFRTYNEQFF
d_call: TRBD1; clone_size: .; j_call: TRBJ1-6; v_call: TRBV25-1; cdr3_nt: TGTGCCAGCAACCGGGACAGGAATTCACCCCTCCACTTT; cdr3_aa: CASNRDRNSPLHF
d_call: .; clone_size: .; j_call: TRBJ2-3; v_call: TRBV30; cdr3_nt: TGTGCCTGGAGTGTATCTCCCGCGGATACGCAGTATTTT; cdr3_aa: CAWSVSPADTQYF
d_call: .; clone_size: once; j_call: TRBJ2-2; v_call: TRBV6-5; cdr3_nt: TGTGCCAGCAGCCGGGAGAACACCGGGGAGCTGTTTTTT; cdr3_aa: CASSRENTGELFF